The TCR beta chain under discussion was sequenced for a study of blood T cell repertoires in COVID-19. The CDR3 runs to 12 residues. Germline V CDR1 and CDR2: LNHDA, SQIVND (reference sequence). V lost 8 bases and J lost 3, with 11 bases in between. The Seattle patients joined while their infection was active and were tracked longitudinally afterward. Generated by immunoSEQ multiplex PCR, the TCRdb table keeps only in-frame clones and is missing some. This sample has a few hundred thousand clones, with 70% to 90% found just once. The sequenced sample was peripheral blood. This sequence was found in a woman in her 30s with COVID-19, enrolled during active disease. The rearrangement uses TRBV19 and TRBJ2-7, with D maybe TRBD1 (6 bases). The CDR3 sequence: CASGTGFYEQYF. In nucleotides, the CDR3 is TGTGCCAGTGGAACAGGGTTCTACGAGCAGTACTTC.